The 2 T cell receptor beta chains below all came from one sample that was sequenced in a study of early T cells in non-severe SARS-CoV-2 infection. TCRdb independently ran MiXCR on the 5' RACE reads; one entry per CDR3 protein. The repertoire holds 45,000 to 55,000 distinct CDR3 sequences, with roughly 13% as singletons. Sequencing used whole blood. The source is an adult who was a healthcare worker with PCR-confirmed SARS-CoV-2 infection or an uninfected control (not recorded which).

Many counts were recorded for this clonotype. The CDR3 loop reads CASSFSGSYNEQFF. As DNA, the CDR3 is TGTGCCAGCAGCTTCTCTGGCTCCTACAATGAGCAGTTCTTC. The chain links TRBV5-4 to TRBJ2-1, with unresolved D. The CDR3 has 14 amino acids. The V end was cut by 2 bases, the J end by 0 bases, with 6 bases between. Germline CDR1 is SGHNT and CDR2 is YYREEE (reference sequence).

As for this clonotype: Mismatch with germline at one junction end may stem from a read error. The chain links TRBV11-1 to TRBJ2-6; D may be TRBD1 (5 bases). The CDR3 sequence is 16 residues long. CDR1 SGHAT and CDR2 FQDESV come from the germline V gene (reference sequence). CDR3 residues: CASSLAYSSGANVLTF. DNA for the CDR3: TGTGCCAGCAGCTTAGCGTACAGCTCTGGGGCCAACGTCCTGACTTTT.